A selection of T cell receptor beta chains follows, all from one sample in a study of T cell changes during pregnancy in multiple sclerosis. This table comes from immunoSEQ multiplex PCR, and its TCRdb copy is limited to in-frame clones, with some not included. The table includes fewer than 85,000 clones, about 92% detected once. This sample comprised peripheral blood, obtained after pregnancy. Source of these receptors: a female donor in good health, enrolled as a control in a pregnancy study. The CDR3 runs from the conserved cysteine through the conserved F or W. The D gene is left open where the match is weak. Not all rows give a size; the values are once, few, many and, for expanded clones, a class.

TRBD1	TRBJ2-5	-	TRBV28	TGTGCCAGCAGACACGGACAGGGCCCCCAAGAGACCCAGTACTTC	CASRHGQGPQETQYF
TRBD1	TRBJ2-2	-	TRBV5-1	TGCGCCAGCAGCAGCCAGACAGGGGTCGGGGAGCTGTTTTTT	CASSSQTGVGELFF
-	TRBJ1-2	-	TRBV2	TGTGCCAGCAGTGAAAGATCGACAGGAATTTATGGCTACACCTTC	CASSERSTGIYGYTF
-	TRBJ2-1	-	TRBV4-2	TGTGCCAGCAGCCAGGCTAGGAGCTCCTACAATGAGCAGTTCTTC	CASSQARSSYNEQFF
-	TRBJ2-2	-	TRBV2	TGTGCCAGCAGTGACTCGAACACCGGGGAGCTGTTTTTT	CASSDSNTGELFF
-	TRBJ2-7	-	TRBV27	TGTGCCAGCAGTGGCTGGCCAAACTCCTACGAGCAGTACTTC	CASSGWPNSYEQYF
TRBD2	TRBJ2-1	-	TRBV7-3	TGTGCCAGCAGCTTAGGACTAGCGGGGGGTAAGAGTGAGCAGTTCTTC	CASSLGLAGGKSEQFF
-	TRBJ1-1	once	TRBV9	TGTGCCAGCAGCGTAGTGGCGGGAAACACTGAAGCTTTCTTT	CASSVVAGNTEAFF
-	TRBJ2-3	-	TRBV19	TGTGCCAGTCAGACCGTGAATGCGGGCACAGATACGCAGTATTTT	CASQTVNAGTDTQYF
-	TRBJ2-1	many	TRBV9	TGTGCCAGCAGCCCAGGGGGGAATGAGCAGTTCTTC	CASSPGGNEQFF
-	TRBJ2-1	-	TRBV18	TGTGCCAGCTCACTAGTCGGTAATGAGCAGTTCTTC	CASSLVGNEQFF
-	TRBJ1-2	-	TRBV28	TGTGCCAGCAGTCCTCCGGGTTTCGGTGGCTACACCTTC	CASSPPGFGGYTF
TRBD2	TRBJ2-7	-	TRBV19	TGTGCCAGTAGCACCGGGACTAGCGGGACCTACGAGCAGTACTTC	CASSTGTSGTYEQYF